These 9 T cell receptor beta chains were sequenced from one sample in a study of T cell responses to AZD1222 COVID-19 vaccine. Profiled with immunoSEQ multiplex PCR; TCRdb holds only in-frame clones, not every one. This sample has 120,000 or so clones, with about nine tenths found just once. The sample here was peripheral blood, taken on day 0 of AZD1222 vaccination. The receptors derive from an adult in good health.

CDR3 region: CASPPGGQETQYF. The CDR3 bases are TGTGCCAGCCCTCCGGGGGGCCAAGAGACCCAGTACTTC. The V gene is TRBV27, the J gene TRBJ2-5, with TRBD2 matching over 7 bases. This CDR3 region has 13 residues. Unmatched junction bases numbered 4, after V lost 8 bases and J lost 1 base. Germline CDR1 reads MNHEY; CDR2 reads SMNVEV (reference sequence).

V and J are TRBV9 and TRBJ2-1; the D is unclear. Germline CDR1 and CDR2: SGDLS and YYNGEE. This CDR3 region has 12 residues. Trimming pared 3 bases from V and 8 bases from J, leaving 9 bases between. The CDR3: CASSARIDEQFF. CDR3 sequence (DNA): TGTGCCAGCAGCGCAAGGATCGATGAGCAGTTCTTC. The whole variable domain, remainder taken from reference TRBV9 and TRBJ2-1, is DSGVTQTPKHLITATGQRVTLRCSPRSGDLSVYWYQQSLDQGLQFLIQYYNGEERAKGNILERFSAQQFPDLHSELNLSSLELGDSALYFCASSARIDEQFFGPGTRLTVL.

The CDR3 sequence is CASLTRDRVNGEQFF. Here the CDR3 DNA reads TGCGCCAGCCTTACCCGGGACAGAGTGAACGGTGAGCAGTTCTTC. The chain uses TRBV10-1 and TRBJ2-1, with 7 nucleotides matching TRBD1. Trimming at V came to 8 bases and at J to 9 bases, leaving 16 bases not matched to a gene. The CDR3 loop spans 15 amino acids. Germline V gene sequence: CDR1 WNHNN, CDR2 SYGVQD (reference sequence).

A remark on this clone: This specimen includes other DNA sequences encoding the same CDR3. The J gene is TRBJ1-1, the V gene TRBV28, with TRBD1 matching 10 bases. The germline gives CDR1 MDHEN, CDR2 SYDVKM. CDR3 size: 14 residues. V lost 5 bases, J lost 5 bases, and 5 bases stayed unmatched. The CDR3 DNA sequence: TGTGCCAGCAGTCCCTCGGACAGGGGGACTGAAGCTTTCTTT. It yields the protein CASSPSDRGTEAFF.

The rearrangement joins TRBV20-1 to TRBJ2-7; D gene uncertain. The CDR3 has 11 residues. Germline V gene lookup returns CDR1 DFQATT and CDR2 SNEGSKA (reference sequence). Between the trimmed V and J ends, which lost 7 bases and 3 bases, there was a span of 10 bases. The CDR3 DNA follows: TGCAGTGTCGGGCCCCTCTACGAGCAGTACTTC. This codes for CSVGPLYEQYF.

The chain couples TRBV18 to TRBJ2-1; maybe TRBD1 (6 bases). The germline V gene encodes CDR1 KGHSH and CDR2 LQKENI. Trimming pared 4 bases from V and 8 bases from J, leaving 18 bases between. CDR3 size: 15 residues. CDR3 DNA: TGTGCCAGCTCACGGACCAGACAGGAGAATGATGAGCAGTTCTTC. Encoded protein: CASSRTRQENDEQFF.

The CDR3 DNA reads as TGTGCCAGCAGCCCCGACAGGAGGAACACTGAAGCTTTCTTT. Protein: CASSPDRRNTEAFF. This chain joins TRBV28 and TRBJ1-1; D might be TRBD1 (6 bases). Germline-derived CDR1 and CDR2 are MDHEN and SYDVKM. This CDR3 is 14 amino acids long. V lost 6 bases and J lost 1, with 12 bases in between.

The chain is built from TRBV10-2 and TRBJ2-3; 9 bases fit TRBD2. There are 15 residues in the CDR3. The V gene's germline CDR1 is WSHSY and CDR2 SAAADI. V was pared by 3 bases and J by 4 bases, with 5 bases of the junction left unmatched. CDR3 protein: CASSDRLAGSDTQYF. The CDR3 DNA follows: TGCGCCAGCAGTGATCGGCTAGCGGGATCAGATACGCAGTATTTT.

This chain links TRBV30 with TRBJ1-2; D unresolved. This CDR3 region has 11 residues. The V gene's germline CDR1 is GTSNPN and CDR2 SVGIG (reference sequence). V lost 8 bases and J 6 bases, leaving 13 bases between the germline ends. CDR3 nucleotide sequence: TGTGCCGTTACACAAGGCCATGGCTACACCTTC. This codes for CAVTQGHGYTF.